Following are 18 T cell receptor beta chains from one sample sequenced in a study of PD-L1 blockade in urothelial cancer. Generated by immunoSEQ multiplex PCR, the TCRdb table keeps only in-frame clones and is missing some. The sample contains 70,000 to 95,000 clones, around 90% of which appear only once. Time point specified: pretreatment peripheral blood. The sample here was PBMCs, taken around atezolizumab (anti-PD-L1) treatment. These receptors all stem from an elderly woman with urothelial cancer.

The chain couples TRBV5-1 to TRBJ2-1; D remains unclear. V dropped 2 bases and J dropped 7 bases, with 7 bases sitting between them. Germline V gives CDR1 SGHRS, CDR2 YFSETQ. This CDR3 is 12 amino acids long. CDR3 region: CASSFVRNEQFF. The DNA for the CDR3 is TGCGCCAGCAGCTTTGTGAGAAATGAGCAGTTCTTC.

V and J are TRBV28 and TRBJ2-1, with D possibly TRBD1 on 5 matching bases. Germline lookup yields CDR1 MDHEN and CDR2 SYDVKM. The CDR3 has 15 amino acids. The V end was cut by 5 bases, the J end by 4 bases, with 15 bases between. The CDR3, as DNA: TGTGCCAGCAGTCCTCCTGGGGCCCGATACAATGAGCAGTTCTTC. Translated, it gives CASSPPGARYNEQFF. Together with reference TRBV28 and TRBJ2-1, the CDR3 gives the full variable domain: DVKVTQSSRYLVKRTGEKVFLECVQDMDHENMFWYRQDPGLGLRLIYFSYDVKMKEKGDIPEGYSVSREKKERFSLILESASTNQTSMYLCASSPPGARYNEQFFGPGTRLTVL.

The DNA of the CDR3 is TGTGCCAGCAGCCCGGGACTCGGAACAGATACGCAGTATTTT. Translation: CASSPGLGTDTQYF. V and J are TRBV7-3 and TRBJ2-3; a weak D match, TRBD2 (6 bases). V lost 5 bases and J lost 3, with 12 bases in between. Germline loops: CDR1 SGHTA, CDR2 FQGTGA. This CDR3 has 14 residues.

The genes are TRBV10-2 and TRBJ2-7; 11 nucleotides align to TRBD2. The CDR3 totals 15 residues. Germline-derived CDR1 and CDR2 are WSHSY and SAAADI. Trimming cost V 5 bases and J 6 bases; bases outside gene matches: 9. The CDR3: CASSSLAGGFSEQYF. CDR3 nucleotides: TGCGCCAGCAGTTCCCTAGCGGGAGGTTTTTCCGAGCAGTACTTC.

This chain links TRBV6-1 with TRBJ2-3; 7 positions agree with TRBD1. V shed 6 bases and J 4 bases; nucleotides not matched to a gene: 4. This CDR3 has 13 residues. Germline assignment: CDR1 MNHNS and CDR2 SASEGT. CDR3 bases: TGTGCCAGCAGGCCCACAGGGGCAGATACGCAGTATTTT. It specifies CASRPTGADTQYF.

V gene TRBV2 combines with J gene TRBJ1-3; D is ambiguous. Trimming stripped 3 bases from V and 3 bases from J, with 3 bases between. Per germline, CDR1 SNHLY and CDR2 FYNNEI. The CDR3 is 12 amino acids. CDR3 bases: TGTGCCAGCAGTGATTATGGAAACACCATATATTTT. This gives the protein CASSDYGNTIYF.

The chain employs TRBV11-3 and TRBJ2-2; D possibly corresponds to TRBD2 (5 bases). Germline CDR1 is SGHNT and CDR2 is YENEEA. This CDR3 is built from 12 residues. Trimming pared 5 bases from V and 7 bases from J, leaving 8 bases between. CDR3 in amino acids: CASSRGLGELFF. The CDR3, as DNA: TGTGCCAGCAGCCGCGGACTCGGGGAGCTGTTTTTT.

The chain carries TRBV28 and TRBJ2-5; the D is unclear. Germline lookup yields CDR1 MDHEN and CDR2 SYDVKM. The CDR3 sequence is 14 residues long. Trimming took off 5 bases at V and 0 bases at J, with 10 bases between the two ends. This CDR3 is CASSASSHQETQYF. CDR3 DNA sequence: TGTGCCAGCAGTGCGTCGAGTCACCAAGAGACCCAGTACTTC.

The J gene is TRBJ2-2, the V gene TRBV28; TRBD2 is a possible D gene (7 bases). Per germline, CDR1 MDHEN and CDR2 SYDVKM. This CDR3 has 15 amino acids. With 7 bases removed from V and 1 base from J, the gap between germline ends came to 13 bases. The CDR3 DNA follows: TGTGCCAGCAATGGACTAGGGGGGAACACCGGGGAGCTGTTTTTT. This codes for CASNGLGGNTGELFF.

The chain employs TRBV29-1 and TRBJ1-2; D remains unclear. Germline CDR1 is SQVTM and CDR2 is ANQGSEA. The CDR3 sequence is 12 residues long. The V gene lost 4 bases and the J gene lost 6 bases, with 12 bases spanning the gap. CDR3 sequence (DNA): TGCAGCGTTGTGAGTAATAAGAATGGCTACACCTTC. It is translated as CSVVSNKNGYTF.

The chain recombines TRBV4-1 with TRBJ2-1, with 11 positions matching TRBD1. Germline V gene lookup returns CDR1 MGHRA and CDR2 YSYEKL. Losses at the gene ends were 5 bases for V and 7 bases for J; bases not matched to a gene: 7. The CDR3 is 15 residues long. The CDR3 sequence is CASSADRGRENEQFF. The CDR3, as DNA: TGCGCCAGCAGCGCGGACAGGGGGCGCGAGAATGAGCAGTTCTTC.

This clone was detected only once. The chain has TRBV5-1 and TRBJ2-2; 7 nucleotides align to TRBD2. Germline V lookup: CDR1 SGHRS, CDR2 YFSETQ. Germline trimming cut 4 bases from V and 9 bases from J; bases unmatched to any gene: 12. The CDR3 runs 15 residues. The chain's CDR3 is CASSLGGRASRELFF. CDR3 nucleotides: TGCGCCAGCAGCCTCGGAGGGAGGGCCTCTAGGGAGCTGTTTTTT.

The chain combines TRBV10-3 with TRBJ2-3; TRBD2 matches 9 bases. The CDR3 is made up of 17 amino acids. Germline V gene data show CDR1 as ENHRY and CDR2 as SYGVKD. The V segment lost 2 bases and the J segment 8 bases; nucleotides outside the gene matches: 14. For the CDR3, the DNA is TGTGCCATCAGTGAGCGACTAGCGGAGAGTGGGCATGGTACGCAGTATTTT. Encoded protein: CAISERLAESGHGTQYF.

This sequence joins TRBV25-1 and TRBJ1-1; D not resolved. CDR3 length: 14 amino acids. V lost 3 bases and J 5 bases, leaving 13 bases between the germline ends. Germline V gene data show CDR1 as MGHDK and CDR2 as SYGVNS. This CDR3 reads CASSEGGPGTEAFF. In nucleotides, the CDR3 is TGTGCCAGCAGTGAGGGCGGGCCCGGGACTGAAGCTTTCTTT.

The rearrangement links TRBV19 to TRBJ2-5; D not resolved. CDR1 LNHDA and CDR2 SQIVND come from the germline V gene (reference sequence). V shed 6 bases and J shed 5 bases, with 16 bases lying between them. The CDR3 consists of 14 residues. CDR3 in amino acids: CASRLGPEAETQYF. The CDR3 DNA follows: TGTGCCAGTAGACTCGGCCCCGAGGCCGAGACCCAGTACTTC.

This clone was seen only a few times. The chain joins TRBV29-1 to TRBJ2-1, with TRBD2 as a possible D gene (5 bases). The CDR3 extends over 10 amino acids. The V and J ends lost 5 bases and 7 bases respectively, with 6 bases between them. Germline lookup yields CDR1 SQVTM and CDR2 ANQGSEA. The CDR3 sequence is CSVWENEQFF. The CDR3 DNA reads as TGCAGCGTTTGGGAGAATGAGCAGTTCTTC.

About this clone: Other DNA sequences of this sample code for an identical CDR3. V and J are TRBV28 and TRBJ2-7; TRBD2 aligns across 10 bases. Germline assignment: CDR1 MDHEN and CDR2 SYDVKM. The CDR3 extends over 14 amino acids. The junction had 2 bases not matched to a gene; V was cut back by 6 bases and J by 0 bases. CDR3 DNA sequence: TGTGCCAGCAGGCCTAGCGGGAGCTCCTACGAGCAGTACTTC. Amino acids: CASRPSGSSYEQYF.

The CDR3: CASSLSGTGWEKLFF. The CDR3 DNA follows: TGTGCCAGCAGTTTATCCGGGACAGGGTGGGAAAAACTGTTTTTT. The chain combines TRBV28 with TRBJ1-4; 9 bases agree with TRBD1. Germline CDR1 and CDR2: MDHEN and SYDVKM. The CDR3 loop spans 15 amino acids. V lost 1 base to trimming and J lost 8 bases; unmatched junction nucleotides: 5.